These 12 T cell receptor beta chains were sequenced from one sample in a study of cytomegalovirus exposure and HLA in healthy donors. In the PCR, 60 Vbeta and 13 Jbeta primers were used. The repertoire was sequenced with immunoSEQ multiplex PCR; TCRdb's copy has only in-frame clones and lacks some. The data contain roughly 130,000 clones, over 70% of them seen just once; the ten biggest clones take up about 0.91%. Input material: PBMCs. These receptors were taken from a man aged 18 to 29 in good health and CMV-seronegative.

The CDR3 DNA reads as TGTGCCAGCAGCCATCGGGGTGTGGGAGGAACTGAAGCTTTCTTT. Its protein product is CASSHRGVGGTEAFF. The V call is TRBV6-5, the J call TRBJ1-1; D ambiguous. CDR1 is MNHEY, CDR2 SVGAGI, per germline. CDR3 length equals 15 residues. Trimming took 6 bases from V and 5 from J, leaving 19 bases between them.

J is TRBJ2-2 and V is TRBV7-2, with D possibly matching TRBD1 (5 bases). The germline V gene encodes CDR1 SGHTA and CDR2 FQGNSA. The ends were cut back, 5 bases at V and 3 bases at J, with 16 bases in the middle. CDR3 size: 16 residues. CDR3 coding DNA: TGTGCCAGCAGCCCCCGTGGACAACCGTACACCGGGGAGCTGTTTTTT. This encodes CASSPRGQPYTGELFF.

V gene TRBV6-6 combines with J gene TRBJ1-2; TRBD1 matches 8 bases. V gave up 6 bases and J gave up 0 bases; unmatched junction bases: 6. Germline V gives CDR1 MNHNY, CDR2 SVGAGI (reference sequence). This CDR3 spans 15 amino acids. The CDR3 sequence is CASRSRQGSNYGYTF. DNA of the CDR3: TGTGCCAGCAGGAGTCGACAGGGGTCTAACTATGGCTACACCTTC.

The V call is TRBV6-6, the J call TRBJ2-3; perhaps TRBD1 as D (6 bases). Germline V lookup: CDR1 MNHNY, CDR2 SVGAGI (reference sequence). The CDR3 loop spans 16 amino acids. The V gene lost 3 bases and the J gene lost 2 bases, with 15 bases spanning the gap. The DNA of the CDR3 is TGTGCCAGCAGTTATAAAAGCAGGGGCCCCACAGATACGCAGTATTTT. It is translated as CASSYKSRGPTDTQYF.

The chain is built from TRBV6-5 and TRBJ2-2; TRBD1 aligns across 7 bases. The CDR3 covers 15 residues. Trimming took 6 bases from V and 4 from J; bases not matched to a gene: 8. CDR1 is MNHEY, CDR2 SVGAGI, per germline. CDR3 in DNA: TGTGCCAGCAGGTCAGGGGGTCAGGGCACCGGGGAGCTGTTTTTT. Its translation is CASRSGGQGTGELFF.

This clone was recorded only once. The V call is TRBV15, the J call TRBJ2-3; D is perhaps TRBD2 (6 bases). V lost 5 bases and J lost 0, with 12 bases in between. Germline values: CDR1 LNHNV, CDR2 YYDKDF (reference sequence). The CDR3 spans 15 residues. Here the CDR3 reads CATSRGGGSTDTQYF. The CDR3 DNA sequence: TGTGCCACCAGCCGGGGAGGTGGGAGCACAGATACGCAGTATTTT.

DNA for the CDR3: TGTGCCAGCAGCGTAGGAGGGGGCCAGTACAATGAGCAGTTCTTC. Protein sequence: CASSVGGGQYNEQFF. The chain carries TRBV9 and TRBJ2-1; TRBD1 agrees at 7 bases. This CDR3 has 15 residues. The germline CDR1 and CDR2 sequences are SGDLS and YYNGEE. The J segment lost 4 bases and the V segment lost 0 bases, leaving 4 bases of the junction unmatched.

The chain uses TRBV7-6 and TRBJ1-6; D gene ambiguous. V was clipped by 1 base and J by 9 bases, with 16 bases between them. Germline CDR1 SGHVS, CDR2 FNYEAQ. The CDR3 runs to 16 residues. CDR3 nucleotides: TGTGCCAGCAGCTTAGACGTGCGCAGGTCACTTTCACCCCTCCACTTT. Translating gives CASSLDVRRSLSPLHF.

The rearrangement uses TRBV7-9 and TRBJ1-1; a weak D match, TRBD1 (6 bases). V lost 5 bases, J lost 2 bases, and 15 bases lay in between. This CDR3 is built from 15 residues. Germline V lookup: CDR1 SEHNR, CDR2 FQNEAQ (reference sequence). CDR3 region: CASSPPAGVNTEAFF. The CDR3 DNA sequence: TGTGCCAGCAGCCCCCCCGCAGGGGTTAACACTGAAGCTTTCTTT.

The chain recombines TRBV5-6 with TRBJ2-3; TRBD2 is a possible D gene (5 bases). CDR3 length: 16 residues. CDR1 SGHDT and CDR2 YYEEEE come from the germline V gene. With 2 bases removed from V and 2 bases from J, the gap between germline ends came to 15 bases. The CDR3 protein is CASSFGGLWATDTQYF. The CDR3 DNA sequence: TGTGCCAGCAGCTTTGGAGGACTCTGGGCCACAGATACGCAGTATTTT.

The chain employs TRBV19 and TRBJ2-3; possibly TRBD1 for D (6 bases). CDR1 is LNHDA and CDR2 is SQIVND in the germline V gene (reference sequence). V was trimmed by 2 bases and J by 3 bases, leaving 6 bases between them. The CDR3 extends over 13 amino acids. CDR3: CASSIQGTDTQYF. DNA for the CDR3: TGTGCCAGTAGTATACAGGGGACAGATACGCAGTATTTT.

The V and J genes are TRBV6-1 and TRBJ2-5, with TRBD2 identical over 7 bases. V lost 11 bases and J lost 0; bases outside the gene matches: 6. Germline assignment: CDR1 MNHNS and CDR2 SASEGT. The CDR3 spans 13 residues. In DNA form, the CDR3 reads TGTGCCGGGGGGGACTCGTACCAAGAGACCCAGTACTTC. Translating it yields CAGGDSYQETQYF.